Shown below are 14 T cell receptor beta chains from a single sample sequenced in a study of identifying expanded T cells in peripheral blood. Some clones are missing from TCRdb's copy, which holds only in-frame ones; the method was immunoSEQ multiplex PCR. The sample has 100,000 or so clones, about 91% seen once; the top ten hold roughly an eighth. The material sequenced was blood. Every receptor here comes from a person aged 18 to 75 in good health.

The chain is built from TRBV13 and TRBJ1-2; the D gene is possibly TRBD1 (5 bases). The CDR3 runs to 17 residues. Trimming removed 0 bases from V and 4 bases from J, with 18 bases in between. Germline V gene lookup returns CDR1 PRHDT and CDR2 FYEKMQ (reference sequence). CDR3 sequence: CASSLGGRGLPVYGYTF. CDR3 DNA sequence: TGTGCCAGCAGCTTAGGGGGGCGAGGTCTTCCAGTCTATGGCTACACCTTC. The full variable domain, its missing parts supplied by reference TRBV13 and TRBJ1-2, is AAGVIQSPRHLIKEKRETATLKCYPIPRHDTVYWYQQGPGQDPQFLISFYEKMQSDKGSIPDRFSAQQFSDYHSELNMSSLELGDSALYFCASSLGGRGLPVYGYTFGSGTRLTVV.

The gene calls are TRBV29-1 and TRBJ1-1; a possible D gene is TRBD1 (6 bases). There are 12 residues in the CDR3. Germline CDR1 reads SQVTM; CDR2 reads ANQGSEA. The germline V and J ends were trimmed by 3 bases and 6 bases, with 11 bases remaining between them. CDR3: CSVDRQVSEAFF. CDR3 coding DNA: TGCAGCGTTGATCGACAGGTTTCTGAAGCTTTCTTT.

The gene calls are TRBV29-1 and TRBJ2-7, with 10 bases fitting TRBD1. The germline V gene has CDR1 SQVTM and CDR2 ANQGSEA. V shed 6 bases and J 9 bases; nucleotides not matched to a gene: 5. The CDR3 length is 11 residues. The CDR3 DNA follows: TGCAGCGTCGGGACAGGGGAGGTGCAGTACTTC. Protein sequence: CSVGTGEVQYF.

J is TRBJ2-7 and V is TRBV11-2; 9 nucleotides agree with TRBD1. This CDR3 region has 18 residues. Germline loops: CDR1 SGHAT, CDR2 FQNNGV. Trimming cost V 4 bases and J 3 bases; bases outside gene matches: 16. CDR3 in DNA: TGTGCCAGCAGCTCCGCTTCGGGTTTTGGACAGGGGTACTACGAGCAGTACTTC. It codes for CASSSASGFGQGYYEQYF.

The rearrangement uses TRBV4-1 and TRBJ2-3, with D maybe TRBD2 (5 bases). Germline values: CDR1 MGHRA, CDR2 YSYEKL. With 2 bases removed from V and 10 bases from J, the gap between germline ends came to 19 bases. The CDR3 contains 15 residues. The CDR3 nucleotides are TGCGCCAGCAGCCAACCCTCGGGCCTCGGGGTCTCGCAGTATTTT. This encodes CASSQPSGLGVSQYF.

The chain uses TRBV27 and TRBJ2-7; possible D gene TRBD1, 5 bases. V was trimmed by 5 bases and J by 0 bases, leaving 14 bases between them. Germline V lookup: CDR1 MNHEY, CDR2 SMNVEV (reference sequence). There are 15 residues in the CDR3. The DNA for the CDR3 is TGTGCCAGCAGTCCAAGACTCGACAGCTCCTACGAGCAGTACTTC. Its translation is CASSPRLDSSYEQYF.

This clone occurred a few times. This rearrangement joins TRBV14 to TRBJ1-2; D may be TRBD1 (5 bases). V was clipped by 4 bases and J by 6 bases, with 15 bases between them. CDR1 is SGHDN and CDR2 is FVKESK in the germline V gene. The CDR3 contains 14 residues. The CDR3 loop is CASSRRWGGDGYTF. The DNA for the CDR3 is TGTGCCAGCAGCCGCAGATGGGGGGGTGATGGCTACACCTTC.

This clone was recorded once. The chain is built from TRBV7-8 and TRBJ2-5; D gene unclear. The CDR3 extends over 13 amino acids. The V gene's germline CDR1 is SGHVS and CDR2 FQNEAQ. With 1 base removed from V and 3 bases from J, the gap between germline ends came to 6 bases. The CDR3 loop reads CASSLGGEETQYF. Written as DNA, the CDR3 is TGTGCCAGCAGCTTAGGTGGGGAAGAGACCCAGTACTTC.

V gene TRBV5-1 combines with J gene TRBJ1-2; no definite D call. The germline V gene encodes CDR1 SGHRS and CDR2 YFSETQ. This CDR3 is 14 amino acids long. The V and J ends lost 0 bases and 2 bases respectively, with 8 bases between them. The CDR3 is CASSLGSQNYGYTF. The CDR3 coding sequence is TGCGCCAGCAGCTTGGGGTCGCAGAACTATGGCTACACCTTC.

The chain links TRBV5-6 to TRBJ2-3; D is possibly TRBD1 or TRBD2 (5 bases each). Looked up from germline, CDR1 is SGHDT and CDR2 is YYEEEE. The CDR3 consists of 15 residues. Trimming took 1 base from V and 1 from J, leaving 10 bases between them. The CDR3 reads CASSLSGQGTDTQYF. The CDR3 bases are TGTGCCAGCAGCTTGTCGGGGCAGGGCACAGATACGCAGTATTTT. Combining the CDR3 with reference TRBV5-6 and TRBJ2-3 gives the whole variable domain DAGVTQSPTHLIKTRGQQVTLRCSPKSGHDTVSWYQQALGQGPQFIFQYYEEEERQRGNFPDRFSGHQFPNYSSELNVNALLLGDSALYLCASSLSGQGTDTQYFGPGTRLTVL.

J is TRBJ1-5 and V is TRBV5-1; D perhaps matches TRBD1 (5 bases). The CDR3 totals 14 residues. From germline, CDR1 is SGHRS and CDR2 YFSETQ. Trimming removed 2 bases from V and 9 bases from J, with 15 bases in between. CDR3 DNA sequence: TGCGCCAGCAGCTTAACTTCAGGGTACCCGCCCCAGCATTTT. This translates into CASSLTSGYPPQHF.

This clone was detected only once. This sequence joins TRBV5-1 and TRBJ2-5; D perhaps matches TRBD2 (5 bases). Germline V lookup: CDR1 SGHRS, CDR2 YFSETQ. The CDR3 spans 15 residues. The V end was cut by 0 bases, the J end by 4 bases, with 13 bases between. The CDR3 loop is CASSLERIQRETQYF. CDR3 in DNA: TGCGCCAGCAGCTTGGAGCGGATCCAACGAGAGACCCAGTACTTC.

The chain has TRBV5-1 and TRBJ2-5; D is uncertain. Germline V CDR1 and CDR2: SGHRS, YFSETQ. V lost 1 base and J 5 bases, leaving 6 bases between the germline ends. The CDR3 totals 12 residues. The CDR3 DNA reads TGCGCCAGCAGCTTGCTCGGGGAGACCCAGTACTTC. It is translated as CASSLLGETQYF. Using reference TRBV5-1 and TRBJ2-5 for the parts outside the CDR3, the full variable domain is KAGVTQTPRYLIKTRGQQVTLSCSPISGHRSVSWYQQTPGQGLQFLFEYFSETQRNKGNFPGRFSGRQFSNSRSEMNVSTLELGDSALYLCASSLLGETQYFGPGTRLLVL.

This chain links TRBV7-3 with TRBJ2-5; the D call may be TRBD1 or TRBD2 (5 bases each). The CDR3 runs 14 residues. V gave up 5 bases and J gave up 1 base, with 11 bases separating them. Germline V lookup: CDR1 SGHTA, CDR2 FQGTGA. The CDR3 region is CASSPGRSQETQYF. As DNA, the CDR3 is TGTGCCAGCAGCCCGGGGCGGAGCCAAGAGACCCAGTACTTC.